The rows below give T cell receptor beta chains drawn from one sample of a study of CD8 T cells in ankylosing spondylitis. TCRdb fed the 5' RACE reads into MiXCR, producing one record per CDR3 protein. Of fewer than 400,000 distinct CDR3 sequences listed, under 8.5% are singletons. Sequencing input: blood, either unsorted or a sorted T cell fraction (not recorded which). These receptors all stem from a male donor with ankylosing spondylitis. Each CDR3 is given with its conserved first and last residue. The D gene is left open where the match is weak. Size is stated for part of the rows, as once, few or many counts, or as a class when the clone is expanded.

V gene	J gene	clone size	D gene	CDR3 DNA	CDR3 protein
TRBV29-1	TRBJ2-3	many	-	TGCAGCGTCCTCCTCGTGGAGAGGGGCTGGAATACGCAGTATTTT	CSVLLVERGWNTQYF
TRBV27	TRBJ2-7	-	-	TGTGCCAGCAGTTTTTTCAGAACGGGGGAGCAGAACTTC	CASSFFRTGEQNF
TRBV12-3/TRBV12-4	TRBJ2-3	few	-	TGTGCCAGCAGTTCAAACGATACGCAGTATTTT	CASSSNDTQYF
TRBV28	TRBJ1-5	-	-	TGTGCCAGCAGTTTAATGTTCAATCAGCCCCAGCATTTT	CASSLMFNQPQHF
TRBV10-3	TRBJ1-6	many	TRBD1	TGTGCCATCAAACAGGGGGCGCAGGGGTCACCCCTCCACTTT	CAIKQGAQGSPLHF
TRBV5-1	TRBJ2-1	-	-	TGCGCCAGCAGCGTGGCGCGACTTAATGAGCAGTTCTTC	CASSVARLNEQFF
TRBV7-2	TRBJ2-7	few	TRBD2	TGTGCCAGCAGCTTGGCCTCCGGGACTAGCGGGATTGAGCAGTACTTC	CASSLASGTSGIEQYF
TRBV5-1	TRBJ2-2	-	-	TGCGCCAGCAGCTTGTTTACAGGGCCGGGGTCCGGGGAGCTGTTTTTT	CASSLFTGPGSGELFF
TRBV6-2/TRBV6-3	TRBJ2-1	many	-	TGTGCCAGCAGTCCCGGACAGAACGCCTACAATGAGCAGTTCTTC	CASSPGQNAYNEQFF
TRBV15	TRBJ2-1	many	TRBD2	TGTGCCACCAGCAGAGATTTAGCGGGAGGGGGTGAGCAGTTCTTC	CATSRDLAGGGEQFF
TRBV25-1	TRBJ2-3	-	-	TGTGCCAGCAGTGGAGACAGAGTCCCCACAGATACGCAGTATTTT	CASSGDRVPTDTQYF